This T cell receptor beta chain was retrieved from a study of a mutant IDH1 vaccine in newly diagnosed glioma. CDR1 is MDHEN and CDR2 is SYDVKM in the germline V gene. Unmatched junction bases numbered 4, after V lost 5 bases and J lost 5 bases. The CDR3 loop spans 15 amino acids. Produced via immunoSEQ multiplex PCR; TCRdb's table is partial and in-frame only. The sample has about 60,000 clones; 84% are singletons. Time point reported: week 23, last vaccination. The investigators gave 300 ug of mutant IDH1 20-mer peptide in each vaccine dose, together with topical imiquimod. Donors harbored newly found WHO grade 3 or 4 IDH1-mutant, ATRX-lost astrocytomas. As concerns this clone: What it binds is not known.

This chain uses TRBV28 with TRBJ2-7; 15 nucleotides agree with TRBD2. Sequences were derived from PBMCs, sampled from a glioma patient whose treatment included an IDH1 peptide vaccine. The receptor's source is a man between 18 and 35 years old with glioma. CDR3 protein: CASSTGTSGRNEQYF. The CDR3 region has the DNA TGTGCCAGCAGTACCGGGACTAGCGGGAGGAACGAGCAGTACTTC.